The 4 T cell receptor beta chains listed next were all sequenced from one sample in a study of T cells after posttransplantation cyclophosphamide. Cyclophosphamide on days +3 and +4 followed busulfan-fludarabine conditioning and a marrow graft. The table came from immunoSEQ multiplex PCR; TCRdb's copy has only in-frame clones and leaves some out. The sample lists about 19,000 clones; about 68% were seen once. This specimen consisted of PBMCs, obtained after an allogeneic stem cell transplant with post-transplant cyclophosphamide. These receptors were collected from a male patient between 25 and 39 years old who received an allogeneic stem cell transplant from a related donor, was CMV-positive, and had acute GVHD only. A subset of T cells may come from the graft donor.

This clone was detected a few times. The CDR3 nucleotides are TGTGCCAGCAGTCAGACAGGGGGAAGGGAGCAGTACTTC. This encodes CASSQTGGREQYF. V and J are TRBV7-9 and TRBJ2-7; 9 positions match TRBD1. V was clipped by 6 bases and J by 7 bases; unmatched bases: 7. The CDR3 has 13 residues. Germline-derived CDR1 and CDR2 are SEHNR and FQNEAQ (reference sequence). Looking up the rest from reference TRBV7-9 and TRBJ2-7 gives the full variable domain: DTGVSQNPRHKITKRGQNVTFRCDPISEHNRLYWYRQTLGQGPEFLTYFQNEAQLEKSRLLSDRFSAERPKGSFSTLEIQRTEQGDSAMYLCASSQTGGREQYFGPGTRLTVT.

The gene calls are TRBV7-2 and TRBJ1-5, with TRBD1 matching 8 bases. Germline V gene data show CDR1 as SGHTA and CDR2 as FQGNSA. V lost 4 bases to trimming and J lost 3 bases; unmatched junction nucleotides: 2. The CDR3 totals 14 residues. CDR3 nucleotides: TGTGCCAGCAGCTCACAGGGGGTCAATCAGCCCCAGCATTTT. Its translation: CASSSQGVNQPQHF.

V is TRBV6-1 and J is TRBJ1-4; unclear D gene. Germline CDR1 MNHNS, CDR2 SASEGT. The CDR3 totals 16 residues. Trimming removed 2 bases from V and 0 bases from J, with 10 bases in between. CDR3 amino acids: CASSEPRPATNEKLFF. The DNA of the CDR3 is TGTGCCAGCAGTGAACCCAGGCCCGCAACTAATGAAAAACTGTTTTTT.

This clone has just a few counts. The CDR3 nucleotides read TGTGCCAGCAGGAGGACAGGGCTCGGCTACACCTTC. The encoded protein is CASRRTGLGYTF. The gene calls are TRBV6-5 and TRBJ1-2; 8 positions match TRBD1. Germline-derived CDR1 and CDR2 are MNHEY and SVGAGI. V gave up 6 bases and J gave up 8 bases; unmatched junction bases: 5. The CDR3 contains 12 residues.